These 21 T cell receptor beta chains share one sample of origin, sequenced in a study of blood T cell repertoires in COVID-19. Repertoires were generated with immunoSEQ multiplex PCR, while TCRdb's copy carries only in-frame clones and drops some. The sample consists of a few hundred thousand clones, roughly 80% of them appearing once. Specimen: peripheral blood. These receptors were collected from a woman in her fifties or sixties who had recovered from COVID-19.

The genes are TRBV14 and TRBJ2-7, with D maybe TRBD2 (6 bases). Germline assignment: CDR1 SGHDN and CDR2 FVKESK. The ends were cut back, 2 bases at V and 0 bases at J, with 11 bases in the middle. The CDR3 spans 15 residues. CDR3 amino acids: CASSQNGGYSYEQYF. For the CDR3, the DNA is TGTGCCAGCAGCCAAAACGGGGGTTACTCCTACGAGCAGTACTTC.

The rearrangement links TRBV4-2 to TRBJ2-3; 14 bases map to TRBD2. Losses at the gene ends were 3 bases for V and 4 bases for J; bases not matched to a gene: 9. This CDR3 contains 18 residues. From germline, CDR1 is LGHNA and CDR2 YNFKEQ. This CDR3 is CASSHSQGLAGEADTQYF. The CDR3 DNA follows: TGTGCCAGCAGCCATTCACAGGGACTAGCGGGAGAGGCAGATACGCAGTATTTT.

This clone was picked up one time. The chain carries TRBV4-3 and TRBJ1-4; 9 bases agree with TRBD1. Germline CDR1 is LGHNA and CDR2 is YSLEER. This CDR3 is 14 amino acids long. V shed 4 bases, J shed 5 bases, and the junction held 2 bases outside the gene matches. The CDR3 sequence: CASSLGQGNEKLFF. The DNA of the CDR3 is TGCGCCAGCAGCCTGGGACAGGGAAATGAAAAACTGTTTTTT.

The rearrangement uses TRBV14 and TRBJ2-7; D not certain. Germline V gene lookup returns CDR1 SGHDN and CDR2 FVKESK. The V end was cut by 1 base, the J end by 5 bases, with 9 bases between. The CDR3 runs 13 residues. This chain's CDR3 is CASSQVQLNEQYF. DNA for the CDR3: TGTGCCAGCAGCCAAGTTCAACTGAACGAGCAGTACTTC.

The chain recombines TRBV6-5 with TRBJ1-4; 7 bases match TRBD1. With 8 bases clipped from V and 3 bases from J, the junction kept 6 bases outside the gene matches. The CDR3 runs to 14 residues. Germline-derived CDR1 and CDR2 are MNHEY and SVGAGI. The CDR3 reads CASQGVGANEKLFF. CDR3 DNA sequence: TGTGCCAGCCAGGGGGTGGGAGCTAATGAAAAACTGTTTTTT.

This clone has only one observation. CDR3 bases: TGTGCCAGCAGTGATTCCGGGAGCTCCTATAATTCACCCCTCCACTTT. This encodes CASSDSGSSYNSPLHF. The chain links TRBV6-1 to TRBJ1-6; D gene ambiguous. Trimming shortened V by 3 bases and J by 0 bases, and 9 bases separated the two germline ends. Germline values: CDR1 MNHNS, CDR2 SASEGT. The CDR3 covers 16 residues.

This clone was detected only a few times. The genes are TRBV10-1 and TRBJ2-3, with D tentatively TRBD1 (6 bases). CDR1 WNHNN and CDR2 SYGVQD come from the germline V gene (reference sequence). V lost 8 bases to trimming and J lost 3 bases, with 9 bases between them. The CDR3 sequence is 12 residues long. CDR3 bases: TGCGCCAGCTTCACAGGGACAGATACGCAGTATTTT. Translated: CASFTGTDTQYF.

Here the CDR3 DNA reads TGCGCCAGCAATCAACGGGGAGTCGATGAGCAGTTCTTC. This sequence encodes CASNQRGVDEQFF. V and J are TRBV4-1 and TRBJ2-1, with a tentative D call TRBD2 (5 bases). The V gene lost 7 bases and the J gene lost 8 bases, with 15 bases spanning the gap. In germline, CDR1 is MGHRA, CDR2 YSYEKL. The CDR3 covers 13 residues.

The chain links TRBV7-8 to TRBJ2-3, with 7 nucleotides matching TRBD1. With V trimmed by 1 base and J by 2 bases, 3 bases remained unmatched. The length of the CDR3 is 15 residues. CDR1 is SGHVS, CDR2 FQNEAQ, per germline. In DNA form, the CDR3 reads TGTGCCAGCAGCTTAGGGGACAGATCCACAGATACGCAGTATTTT. Residues: CASSLGDRSTDTQYF.

This chain uses TRBV18 with TRBJ2-2; tentatively, D is TRBD2 (6 bases). Trimming removed 2 bases at V and 0 bases at J, with 7 bases between. CDR3 length equals 15 residues. Germline CDR1 is KGHSH and CDR2 is LQKENI. The DNA of the CDR3 is TGTGCCAGCTCACCAGCGGGGTCGAACACCGGGGAGCTGTTTTTT. This codes for CASSPAGSNTGELFF.

The chain employs TRBV30 and TRBJ2-3; D remains unclear. V gave up 4 bases and J gave up 2 bases, with 7 bases separating them. Germline CDR1 and CDR2: GTSNPN and SVGIG (reference sequence). CDR3 length: 12 residues. CDR3 amino acids: CAWTPITDTQYF. For the CDR3, the DNA is TGTGCCTGGACCCCTATCACAGATACGCAGTATTTT. The variable domain in full, with the rest retrieved from reference TRBV30 and TRBJ2-3, is SQTIHQWPATLVQPVGSPLSLECTVEGTSNPNLYWYRQAAGRGLQLLFYSVGIGQISSEVPQNLSASRPQDRQFILSSKKLLLSDSGFYLCAWTPITDTQYFGPGTRLTVL.

The rearrangement links TRBV5-6 to TRBJ1-3; no definite D call. The germline CDR1 and CDR2 sequences are SGHDT and YYEEEE. V lost 1 base and J 0 bases, leaving 8 bases between the germline ends. The CDR3 covers 15 residues. The CDR3: CASSLIKSSGNTIYF. The CDR3 DNA reads as TGTGCCAGCAGCTTGATTAAGAGCTCTGGAAACACCATATATTTT.

The chain is built from TRBV5-6 and TRBJ1-2; 7 nucleotides match TRBD1. This CDR3 is built from 14 residues. V shed 4 bases and J 4 bases; nucleotides not matched to a gene: 7. The germline V gene encodes CDR1 SGHDT and CDR2 YYEEEE. The DNA of the CDR3 is TGTGCCAGCAGCGGACCGGGACAGCTCTATGGCTACACCTTC. It yields the protein CASSGPGQLYGYTF.

This clone has just one count. The genes are TRBV4-1 and TRBJ2-7; D is perhaps TRBD2 (5 bases). CDR3 size: 14 residues. Per germline, CDR1 MGHRA and CDR2 YSYEKL. V gave up 1 base and J gave up 7 bases, with 14 bases separating them. The CDR3 here is CASSQGAASDEQYF. In DNA form, the CDR3 reads TGCGCCAGCAGCCAAGGAGCGGCATCCGATGAGCAGTACTTC.

The rearrangement links TRBV9 to TRBJ2-5; 12 bases are a match to TRBD2. The CDR3 spans 21 residues. The V and J ends lost 0 bases and 2 bases, in that order; junction bases with no gene match: 17. Germline lookup yields CDR1 SGDLS and CDR2 YYNGEE. Here the CDR3 reads CASSVGPAGASGGAKQETQYF. In nucleotides, the CDR3 is TGTGCCAGCAGCGTAGGCCCCGCGGGGGCTAGCGGGGGGGCCAAACAAGAGACCCAGTACTTC.

CDR3 in DNA: TGCGCCAGCAGCCTAAGACAGGGGACCGACTATGGCTACACCTTC. Translation gives CASSLRQGTDYGYTF. The V gene is TRBV4-3, the J gene TRBJ1-2; 8 nucleotides line up with TRBD1. After removal of 4 bases from V and 3 bases from J, the junction contained 7 bases not matched to a gene. Germline assignment: CDR1 LGHNA and CDR2 YSLEER. The CDR3 loop spans 15 amino acids.

This chain links TRBV9 with TRBJ2-3, with TRBD2 as a possible D gene (7 bases). Trimming left V 4 bases short and J 3 bases short, with 15 bases between. This CDR3 is built from 15 residues. The germline gives CDR1 SGDLS, CDR2 YYNGEE. The CDR3 loop reads CASSLQGGYTDTQYF. For the CDR3, the DNA is TGTGCCAGCAGCTTACAGGGAGGGTATACAGATACGCAGTATTTT.

This sequence joins TRBV6-5 and TRBJ2-7; D is perhaps TRBD1 (6 bases). V lost 6 bases, J lost 3 bases, and 12 bases lay in between. The CDR3 sequence is 13 residues long. Per the germline V gene, CDR1 is MNHEY and CDR2 is SVGAGI. The CDR3 region has the DNA TGTGCCAGCAGGAAGGGACAAGACTACGAGCAGTACTTC. Amino acids: CASRKGQDYEQYF.

The chain couples TRBV13 to TRBJ2-1; 8 bases match TRBD1. V lost 5 bases, J lost 7 bases, and 13 bases stayed unmatched. In germline, CDR1 is PRHDT, CDR2 FYEKMQ (reference sequence). The CDR3 runs to 16 residues. The CDR3 nucleotides read TGTGCCAGCAGCGAACTAAAGACAGGGGTGGGGAATGAGCAGTTCTTC. This encodes CASSELKTGVGNEQFF.

J is TRBJ1-5 and V is TRBV25-1; 10 nucleotides agree with TRBD1. CDR1 and CDR2 from the germline V gene are MGHDK and SYGVNS. The CDR3 is made up of 17 amino acids. After removal of 6 bases from V and 2 bases from J, the junction contained 10 bases not matched to a gene. In nucleotides, the CDR3 is TGTGCCAGCAGACTACCGGGACAGGGGAAGGGCAATCAGCCCCAGCATTTT. Translation gives CASRLPGQGKGNQPQHF.

This clone was counted only a few times. This chain connects TRBV9 to TRBJ2-5, with 10 bases identical to TRBD2. The CDR3 has 15 amino acids. Germline V gene data show CDR1 as SGDLS and CDR2 as YYNGEE. V was clipped by 4 bases and J by 2 bases; unmatched bases: 5. This CDR3 reads CASSSLAGVQETQYF. CDR3 bases: TGTGCCAGCAGCTCCCTAGCGGGGGTTCAAGAGACCCAGTACTTC.